The 32 T cell receptor beta chains below were found in one sample sequenced in a study of Ad26.COV2.S vaccination and SARS-CoV-2 variants. Described treatment: some 20 received Ad26.COV2.S at low or high dose, single or two shots; a few received placebo; per-sample allocation not given. Sampling occurred on day 63 after the first vaccine or placebo injection. Sequenced by immunoSEQ multiplex PCR; TCRdb stores in-frame clones only, minus some. Seen here are around 320,000 clones, 87% observed once, and the top ten hold 3.4%. The specimen was peripheral blood, collected in a trial of Ad26.COV2.S vaccine versus placebo. The receptors come from a person between 18 and 59 years old who received the Ad26.COV2.S COVID-19 vaccine or a placebo.

The rearrangement joins TRBV11-2 to TRBJ2-7, with D hard to call. CDR3 length: 14 amino acids. The germline V gene has CDR1 SGHAT and CDR2 FQNNGV. Between the trimmed V and J ends, which lost 1 base and 0 bases, there was a span of 7 bases. As DNA, the CDR3 is TGTGCCAGCAGCTTAGGGTTGAGCTCCTACGAGCAGTACTTC. This gives the protein CASSLGLSSYEQYF.

Note on this clone: The same CDR3 arises from other DNA sequences in this sample as well. The chain couples TRBV10-3 to TRBJ2-1; 16 positions agree with TRBD2. Germline loops: CDR1 ENHRY, CDR2 SYGVKD. The CDR3 runs to 17 residues. J was trimmed by 7 bases and V by 0 bases; bases with no gene match: 3. The CDR3 protein is CAISESGLAGGRNEQFF. CDR3 nucleotide sequence: TGTGCCATCAGTGAGTCGGGACTAGCGGGGGGGCGGAATGAGCAGTTCTTC.

The rearrangement uses TRBV19 and TRBJ1-4, with 8 bases lining up with TRBD1. The CDR3 extends over 14 amino acids. Germline CDR1 is LNHDA and CDR2 is SQIVND (reference sequence). Trimming removed 6 bases from V and 6 bases from J; junction bases left unmatched: 6. DNA for the CDR3: TGTGCCAGTAGCCAACAGGGGGGGGATGAAAAACTGTTTTTT. Translated: CASSQQGGDEKLFF.

This clone was observed once. The V gene is TRBV4-1, the J gene TRBJ2-2; TRBD2 agrees at 11 bases. V shed 2 bases, J shed 7 bases, and the junction held 12 bases outside the gene matches. This CDR3 has 18 residues. Looked up from germline, CDR1 is MGHRA and CDR2 is YSYEKL. CDR3 amino acids: CASSQILNLAGGDGELFF. The CDR3, as DNA: TGCGCCAGCAGCCAAATCTTAAATCTAGCGGGAGGTGACGGGGAGCTGTTTTTT.

The count of this clone is one. The CDR3 here is CSVEGPGVDEQYF. Here the CDR3 DNA reads TGCAGCGTTGAGGGACCAGGGGTGGACGAGCAGTACTTC. This chain links TRBV29-1 with TRBJ2-7, with D possibly TRBD1 on 6 matching bases. V dropped 3 bases and J dropped 5 bases, with 14 bases sitting between them. Germline values: CDR1 SQVTM, CDR2 ANQGSEA. The CDR3 length is 13 residues.

The chain uses TRBV21-1 and TRBJ1-4; the table's D gene call, TRBD1, was not cross checked with the DNA. TRBV21-1 is annotated as a pseudogene. The CDR3 is made up of 21 amino acids. CDR3 sequence reads: CASSPYRERTTGGLTNEKLFF. DNA for the CDR3: TGTGCCAGCAGCCCGTACCGGGAGCGTACTACAGGGGGCCTGACTAATGAAAAACTGTTTTTT.

The gene calls are TRBV6-6 and TRBJ2-2; tentative D call: TRBD1 (6 bases). CDR1 is MNHNY, CDR2 SVGAGI, per germline (reference sequence). V lost 8 bases to trimming and J lost 2 bases, with 12 bases between them. The CDR3 extends over 14 amino acids. The CDR3 region has the DNA TGTGCCAGCCATGCGGACAGAAACACCGGGGAGCTGTTTTTT. This sequence encodes CASHADRNTGELFF.

The genes are TRBV7-6 and TRBJ1-5; a possible D gene is TRBD1 (6 bases). Trimming took 5 bases from V and 1 from J, leaving 24 bases between them. The CDR3 is 19 residues long. The germline gives CDR1 SGHVS, CDR2 FNYEAQ. CDR3 nucleotide sequence: TGTGCCAGCAGCCGAAGGGGGGGCCAGGGAGGAGCGAGCAATCAGCCCCAGCATTTT. This gives the protein CASSRRGGQGGASNQPQHF.

The chain is built from TRBV27 and TRBJ1-6, with D uncertain. V dropped 3 bases and J dropped 6 bases, with 18 bases sitting between them. The CDR3 loop spans 17 amino acids. In germline, CDR1 is MNHEY, CDR2 SMNVEV (reference sequence). Here the CDR3 DNA reads TGTGCCAGCAGTTTCGATGGGCAGGCAACATCTAATTCACCCCTCCACTTT. It specifies CASSFDGQATSNSPLHF.

In nucleotides, the CDR3 is TGTGCCAGCAGTGAATATAGGGGGGCGAATTATGGCTACACCTTC. The encoded protein is CASSEYRGANYGYTF. The chain uses TRBV25-1 and TRBJ1-2; D might be TRBD1 (6 bases). V was pared by 0 bases and J by 5 bases, with 13 bases between. In germline, CDR1 is MGHDK, CDR2 SYGVNS. The CDR3 is made up of 15 amino acids.

The chain uses TRBV12-5 and TRBJ2-7, with 8 bases aligning to TRBD2. The germline CDR1 and CDR2 sequences are LGHNT and FRNRAP. The length of the CDR3 is 14 residues. The V segment lost 3 bases and the J segment 6 bases; nucleotides outside the gene matches: 7. CDR3 protein: CASGFTSGGLEQYF. In DNA, the CDR3 is TGTGCTAGTGGTTTTACCAGCGGGGGCCTCGAGCAGTACTTC.

The chain has TRBV5-6 and TRBJ2-5, with D perhaps matching TRBD1 or TRBD2 (5 bases each). CDR1 and CDR2 from the germline V gene are SGHDT and YYEEEE. This CDR3 has 13 amino acids. V was shortened by 2 bases and J by 4 bases, with 9 bases between the two germline ends. The CDR3 sequence is CASSFAGRETQYF. CDR3 coding DNA: TGTGCCAGCAGCTTCGCAGGGAGAGAGACCCAGTACTTC.

This rearrangement joins TRBV7-9 to TRBJ2-6, with a weak D call TRBD1 (6 bases). V lost 1 base to trimming and J lost 4 bases, with 11 bases between them. The CDR3 totals 16 residues. Looked up from germline, CDR1 is SEHNR and CDR2 is FQNEAQ (reference sequence). The CDR3 nucleotides are TGTGCCAGCAGCTTAGGCAGGGGTGGCGGGGCCAACGTCCTGACTTTC. Translated, it gives CASSLGRGGGANVLTF.

The V call is TRBV7-9, the J call TRBJ2-4, with 8 bases lining up with TRBD2. The CDR3 consists of 16 residues. V lost 1 base, J lost 0 bases, and 2 bases stayed unmatched. In germline, CDR1 is SEHNR, CDR2 FQNEAQ (reference sequence). The CDR3 region has the DNA TGTGCCAGCAGCTTAGATAGCGGGGCAGCCAAAAACATTCAGTACTTC. Its protein product is CASSLDSGAAKNIQYF.

This chain connects TRBV29-1 to TRBJ2-1; maybe TRBD2 (6 bases). CDR1 is SQVTM and CDR2 is ANQGSEA in the germline V gene. Trimming removed 8 bases at V and 0 bases at J, with 17 bases between. This CDR3 region has 15 residues. Written as DNA, the CDR3 is TGCAGCTCCCAAGGTAGCGGAAGCTCCTACAATGAGCAGTTCTTC. Protein sequence: CSSQGSGSSYNEQFF.

The rearrangement joins TRBV4-2 to TRBJ2-7; TRBD1 matches 10 bases. CDR1 LGHNA and CDR2 YNFKEQ come from the germline V gene. This CDR3 contains 15 residues. Trimming removed 5 bases from V and 1 base from J; junction bases left unmatched: 5. The CDR3: CASSVRDRGSYEQYF. The DNA for the CDR3 is TGTGCCAGCAGCGTCCGGGACAGGGGTTCCTACGAGCAGTACTTC.

V and J are TRBV5-1 and TRBJ2-3; D possibly corresponds to TRBD2 (6 bases). V lost 6 bases to trimming and J lost 0 bases, with 20 bases between them. CDR3 length: 17 residues. Germline V gene sequence: CDR1 SGHRS, CDR2 YFSETQ. The CDR3 here is CASKPGPGEPSTDTQYF. CDR3 nucleotides: TGCGCCAGCAAGCCAGGACCGGGGGAGCCTAGCACAGATACGCAGTATTTT.

V usage is TRBV5-4 and J usage is TRBJ2-7; D not resolved. CDR3 size: 12 residues. Germline CDR1 and CDR2: SGHNT and YYREEE (reference sequence). The V end lost 2 bases, the J end lost 3 bases, and 6 bases lay between the germline ends. DNA of the CDR3: TGTGCCAGCAGCTTTGGCTTCTACGAGCAGTACTTC. This codes for CASSFGFYEQYF.

V is TRBV6-4 and J is TRBJ2-2; 8 bases line up with TRBD2. Germline loops: CDR1 MRHNA, CDR2 SNTAGT. The CDR3 spans 16 residues. V lost 6 bases, J lost 6 bases, and 12 bases stayed unmatched. The CDR3 sequence is CASSLRGGADPGELFF. The CDR3 DNA is TGTGCCAGCAGCCTACGGGGGGGCGCGGACCCCGGGGAGCTGTTTTTT.

The V and J genes are TRBV27 and TRBJ2-7; D gene unclear. With 3 bases removed from V and 0 bases from J, the gap between germline ends came to 6 bases. Germline lookup yields CDR1 MNHEY and CDR2 SMNVEV (reference sequence). This CDR3 spans 13 amino acids. CDR3 sequence: CASSFHRSYEQYF. The CDR3, as DNA: TGTGCCAGCAGTTTTCACCGCTCCTACGAGCAGTACTTC.

A few counts support this clone. This chain connects TRBV15 to TRBJ1-3; 9 bases are shared with TRBD1. J was trimmed by 0 bases and V by 3 bases; bases with no gene match: 3. The CDR3 is 16 residues long. Germline V CDR1 and CDR2: LNHNV, YYDKDF (reference sequence). CDR3 region: CATSRDRGFSGNTIYF. Written as DNA, the CDR3 is TGTGCCACCAGCAGGGACAGGGGATTCTCTGGAAACACCATATATTTT.

This rearrangement joins TRBV27 to TRBJ1-5; D is possibly TRBD1 (5 bases). There are 14 residues in the CDR3. The V gene's germline CDR1 is MNHEY and CDR2 SMNVEV (reference sequence). V dropped 5 bases and J dropped 1 base, with 9 bases sitting between them. The CDR3 DNA sequence: TGTGCCAGCAGTCCTCAGGGAAGCAATCAGCCCCAGCATTTT. As protein: CASSPQGSNQPQHF.

V gene TRBV2 combines with J gene TRBJ2-7; D may be TRBD2 (6 bases). The CDR3 runs to 13 residues. The V end was cut by 7 bases, the J end by 2 bases, with 12 bases between. Germline lookup yields CDR1 SNHLY and CDR2 FYNNEI. CDR3 amino acids: CASNGGDPYEQYF. The CDR3 nucleotides are TGTGCCAGCAACGGCGGGGACCCCTACGAGCAGTACTTC.

This chain joins TRBV5-4 and TRBJ2-3; D call uncertain. The CDR3 has 12 residues. Trimming took 0 bases from V and 4 from J, leaving 3 bases between them. The V gene's germline CDR1 is SGHNT and CDR2 YYREEE (reference sequence). This CDR3 reads CASSLEPDTQYF. CDR3 in DNA: TGTGCCAGCAGCTTGGAGCCAGATACGCAGTATTTT. Full variable domain (rest looked up from reference TRBV5-4 and TRBJ2-3): ETGVTQSPTHLIKTRGQQVTLRCSSQSGHNTVSWYQQALGQGPQFIFQYYREEENGRGNFPPRFSGLQFPNYSSELNVNALELDDSALYLCASSLEPDTQYFGPGTRLTVL.

CDR3 protein: CAISDPGEQAYNYGYTF. DNA of the CDR3: TGTGCCATCAGTGACCCCGGGGAACAGGCTTATAACTATGGCTACACCTTC. The V call is TRBV10-3, the J call TRBJ1-2; possible D gene TRBD1, 5 bases. The length of the CDR3 is 17 residues. The V end lost 3 bases, the J end lost 1 base, and 18 bases lay between the germline ends. Germline lookup yields CDR1 ENHRY and CDR2 SYGVKD.

The rearrangement uses TRBV15 and TRBJ2-2; D perhaps matches TRBD1 (6 bases). CDR1 and CDR2 (germline): LNHNV, YYDKDF (reference sequence). The ends were cut back, 0 bases at V and 8 bases at J, with 10 bases in the middle. The CDR3 totals 14 residues. CDR3 in DNA: TGTGCCACCAGCAGAGACAGGGGATCAGGGGAGCTGTTTTTT. This encodes CATSRDRGSGELFF.

The chain joins TRBV3-1 (or the pseudogene TRBV3-2) to TRBJ2-2; TRBD2 matches at 9 bases. The CDR3 is 17 residues long. The V gene end was trimmed by 3 bases and the J gene end by 1 base; junction bases not matched to a gene: 6. Per the germline V gene, CDR1 is LGHDT and CDR2 is YNNKEL (reference sequence). The CDR3: CASSHLAGVLNTGELFF. CDR3 DNA sequence: TGTGCCAGCAGCCACTTAGCGGGGGTATTGAACACCGGGGAGCTGTTTTTT.

The V and J genes are TRBV11-2 and TRBJ2-1; TRBD2 agrees at 11 bases. The J segment lost 5 bases and the V segment lost 6 bases, leaving 9 bases of the junction unmatched. Germline V gene sequence: CDR1 SGHAT, CDR2 FQNNGV. This CDR3 is 16 amino acids long. CDR3 DNA sequence: TGTGCCAGCAGACCCATTAGCGGGGGGGCACACAATGAGCAGTTCTTC. Amino acid sequence: CASRPISGGAHNEQFF. The full variable domain, with the rest looked up from reference TRBV11-2 and TRBJ2-1, is EAGVAQSPRYKIIEKRQSVAFWCNPISGHATLYWYQQILGQGPKLLIQFQNNGVVDDSQLPKDRFSAERLKGVDSTLKIQPAKLEDSAVYLCASRPISGGAHNEQFFGPGTRLTVL.

This chain connects TRBV2 to TRBJ2-7; either TRBD1 or TRBD2 may supply D (5 bases each). V lost 2 bases and J lost 4, with 15 bases in between. Per germline, CDR1 SNHLY and CDR2 FYNNEI. This CDR3 comprises 15 residues. Written as DNA, the CDR3 is TGTGCCAGCAGTGAATATCGGGGACGGCGGTACGAGCAGTACTTC. It specifies CASSEYRGRRYEQYF.

This chain links TRBV5-8 with TRBJ2-3; 11 nucleotides line up with TRBD2. The CDR3 is made up of 16 amino acids. Germline CDR1 and CDR2: SGHTS and YDEGEE. The ends lost 3 bases at V and 2 bases at J; junction bases unmatched: 5. The CDR3 reads CASSSGTSGHTDTQYF. The CDR3 DNA follows: TGTGCCAGCAGCTCCGGGACTAGCGGACACACAGATACGCAGTATTTT.

For the CDR3, the DNA is TGTGCCAGCAGCGCCAACCGAGACAGGGTTGATACGCAGTATTTT. This gives the protein CASSANRDRVDTQYF. The chain links TRBV11-2 to TRBJ2-3; 7 bases line up with TRBD1. Germline V CDR1 and CDR2: SGHAT, FQNNGV. This CDR3 has 15 amino acids. V lost 5 bases and J lost 6; bases outside the gene matches: 11.

V usage is TRBV6-2 or TRBV6-3 and J usage is TRBJ2-2, with TRBD2 identical over 10 bases. CDR3 length: 14 amino acids. Trimming took 2 bases from V and 6 from J; bases not matched to a gene: 0. From germline, CDR1 is MNHEY and CDR2 SVGEGT. The CDR3 DNA sequence: TGTGCCAGCAGTTACGGGACTAGCGCCGGGGAGCTGTTTTTT. It translates to CASSYGTSAGELFF.